Below, 21 T cell receptor beta chains from the same sample are listed, as sequenced in a study of shared clonotypes between healthy human individuals. Assay: immunoSEQ multiplex PCR; the TCRdb copy retains only in-frame clones and omits some. Of roughly 650,000 clones listed, approximately 97% were seen once; the top ten hold 0.045% to 0.07%. Sequencing was done on a sample of naive CD4+ T cells sorted from blood. Subset described: CD45RA+ positively selected. All receptors derive from a woman aged 30 to 39 in good health.

This chain uses TRBV19 with TRBJ2-4; TRBD2 matches at 8 bases. Germline lookup yields CDR1 LNHDA and CDR2 SQIVND (reference sequence). The CDR3 has 15 residues. Losses at the gene ends were 5 bases for V and 8 bases for J; bases not matched to a gene: 11. CDR3 nucleotides: TGTGCCAGTAGTGTTCGGAGCGGGAGCGTAGACATTCAGTACTTC. Translating it yields CASSVRSGSVDIQYF.

As for this clone: Compared with germline, one end of the junction differs, possibly owing to a read error. The chain carries TRBV28 and TRBJ1-5; 9 nucleotides line up with TRBD1. The CDR3 length is 14 residues. Looked up from germline, CDR1 is MDHEN and CDR2 is SYDVKM. Written as DNA, the CDR3 is TGTGCCAGCAGGAGACAGGGGGGCAATCGGCCCCAGCATTTT. The encoded protein is CASRRQGGNRPQHF.

The V and J genes are TRBV28 and TRBJ2-2; 11 positions match TRBD2. Trimming removed 5 bases from V and 4 bases from J; junction bases left unmatched: 9. This CDR3 contains 17 residues. Germline values: CDR1 MDHEN, CDR2 SYDVKM. CDR3 DNA: TGTGCCAGCAGTCCCCAAACTAGCGGGAGAATCACCGGGGAGCTGTTTTTT. As protein: CASSPQTSGRITGELFF.

The chain has TRBV15 and TRBJ2-1; TRBD1 matches at 7 bases. Germline CDR1 is LNHNV and CDR2 is YYDKDF (reference sequence). Trimming took 2 bases from V and 4 from J; bases not matched to a gene: 5. This CDR3 has 15 amino acids. This CDR3 reads CATSRRGQAYNEQFF. CDR3 nucleotide sequence: TGTGCCACCAGCAGACGAGGACAGGCATACAATGAGCAGTTCTTC. The full variable domain, completed using reference TRBV15 and TRBJ2-1, is DAMVIQNPRYQVTQFGKPVTLSCSQTLNHNVMYWYQQKSSQAPKLLFHYYDKDFNNEADTPDNFQSRRPNTSFCFLDIRSPGLGDTAMYLCATSRRGQAYNEQFFGPGTRLTVL.

V and J are TRBV28 and TRBJ1-5; 7 bases are a match to TRBD1. The CDR3 has 18 amino acids. The germline gives CDR1 MDHEN, CDR2 SYDVKM. Trimming took 5 bases from V and 2 from J; bases not matched to a gene: 15. DNA for the CDR3: TGTGCCAGCAGTACTCCCGGGACAGATGTGTCTGGCAATCAGCCCCAGCATTTT. This codes for CASSTPGTDVSGNQPQHF.

J is TRBJ1-1 and V is TRBV28; weak D call: TRBD1 (6 bases). CDR3 length: 15 amino acids. Germline V lookup: CDR1 MDHEN, CDR2 SYDVKM. The germline V and J ends were trimmed by 5 bases and 0 bases, with 13 bases remaining between them. CDR3 nucleotides: TGTGCCAGCAGTCCCGGGGGCCAGTTGAACACTGAAGCTTTCTTT. Translation gives CASSPGGQLNTEAFF.

A single count supports this clone. The genes are TRBV7-9 and TRBJ1-1; tentatively, D is TRBD1 (5 bases). V dropped 4 bases and J dropped 3 bases, with 15 bases sitting between them. This CDR3 has 15 residues. The germline CDR1 and CDR2 sequences are SEHNR and FQNEAQ (reference sequence). CDR3 residues: CASSSDIPGDTEAFF. In DNA, the CDR3 is TGTGCCAGCAGCTCGGACATCCCTGGGGACACTGAAGCTTTCTTT.

The rearrangement uses TRBV19 and TRBJ1-1; no reliable D call. The germline V gene has CDR1 LNHDA and CDR2 SQIVND (reference sequence). This CDR3 spans 16 amino acids. Trimming cost V 1 base and J 1 base, with 13 bases left between them. CDR3 region: CASSIGQARANTEAFF. CDR3 bases: TGTGCCAGTAGTATAGGGCAGGCCCGCGCGAACACTGAAGCTTTCTTT.

The rearrangement joins TRBV5-1 to TRBJ2-1; 11 bases are a match to TRBD2. Germline V gives CDR1 SGHRS, CDR2 YFSETQ. This CDR3 is built from 14 residues. Trimming at V came to 4 bases and at J to 9 bases, leaving 6 bases not matched to a gene. CDR3 DNA sequence: TGCGCCAGCAGCCCCGGGACTAGCGGAATTGAGCAGTTCTTC. Amino acid sequence: CASSPGTSGIEQFF.

The chain has TRBV29-1 and TRBJ2-1; D is undetermined. Trimming cost V 4 bases and J 0 bases, with 10 bases left between them. The CDR3 sequence is 14 residues long. The germline V gene has CDR1 SQVTM and CDR2 ANQGSEA. The CDR3 loop reads CSVVWGSSYNEQFF. In nucleotides, the CDR3 is TGCAGCGTTGTTTGGGGAAGCTCCTACAATGAGCAGTTCTTC.

The rearrangement uses TRBV6-5 and TRBJ2-7; TRBD1 agrees at 7 bases. Germline-derived CDR1 and CDR2 are MNHEY and SVGAGI. The CDR3 is 13 amino acids. V gave up 4 bases and J gave up 1 base; unmatched junction bases: 1. CDR3 in DNA: TGTGCCAGCAGTTGGGACAGATCCTACGAGCAGTACTTC. Protein product: CASSWDRSYEQYF.

The chain employs TRBV27 and TRBJ1-5; 7 bases align to TRBD1. With V trimmed by 0 bases and J by 0 bases, 2 bases remained unmatched. This CDR3 region has 16 residues. Germline CDR1 is MNHEY and CDR2 is SMNVEV (reference sequence). CDR3 in amino acids: CASSLSGTVSNQPQHF. The DNA for the CDR3 is TGTGCCAGCAGTTTATCGGGGACAGTTAGCAATCAGCCCCAGCATTTT.

This clone has just one count. The V call is TRBV5-4, the J call TRBJ2-7; 10 positions match TRBD1. After removal of 2 bases from V and 3 bases from J, the junction contained 5 bases not matched to a gene. The CDR3 consists of 15 residues. CDR1 is SGHNT, CDR2 YYREEE, per germline (reference sequence). The CDR3 loop reads CASSFDGTGVYEQYF. The CDR3 nucleotides are TGTGCCAGCAGCTTCGACGGGACAGGGGTCTACGAGCAGTACTTC.

This chain joins TRBV6-5 and TRBJ2-5; the match to TRBD1 covers 7 bases. The DNA end favors TRBJ2-7, so the J call may be wrong. This CDR3 is built from 14 residues. Germline values: CDR1 MNHEY, CDR2 SVGAGI. As DNA, the CDR3 is TGTGCCAGCAGTTACTCGGACAGGAACTACGAGCAGTACTTC. Protein product: CASSYSDRNYEQYF.

The chain links TRBV5-1 to TRBJ2-5; 8 bases line up with TRBD1. The assigned J gene may be wrong: the sequence end matches TRBJ2-7 better. The CDR3 consists of 12 residues. The germline V gene encodes CDR1 SGHRS and CDR2 YFSETQ. In DNA form, the CDR3 reads TGCGCCAGCAGCCGCCAGGGGGCCGAGCAGTACTTC. Translating gives CASSRQGAEQYF.

CDR3 sequence reads: CASSLRLTDTQYF. For the CDR3, the DNA is TGTGCCAGCAGCTTACGACTGACAGATACGCAGTATTTT. The chain employs TRBV14 and TRBJ2-3; no clear D. The germline CDR1 and CDR2 sequences are SGHDN and FVKESK. Trimming stripped 5 bases from V and 3 bases from J, with 9 bases between. The CDR3 has 13 residues.

This chain joins TRBV25-1 and TRBJ1-4, with a possible D match to TRBD1 (5 bases). The V gene's germline CDR1 is MGHDK and CDR2 SYGVNS. V shed 1 base and J shed 4 bases, with 10 bases lying between them. The CDR3 has 15 residues. CDR3 protein: CASSEWGGSNEKLFF. The CDR3 DNA sequence: TGTGCCAGCAGTGAATGGGGGGGAAGTAATGAAAAACTGTTTTTT. The entire variable domain, with the rest obtained from reference TRBV25-1 and TRBJ1-4, is as follows: EADIYQTPRYLVIGTGKKITLECSQTMGHDKMYWYQQDPGMELHLIHYSYGVNSTEKGDLSSESTVSRIRTEHFPLTLESARPSHTSQYLCASSEWGGSNEKLFFGSGTQLSVL.

This rearrangement joins TRBV9 to TRBJ2-7, with TRBD1 matching 9 bases. V lost 2 bases and J lost 3; bases outside the gene matches: 3. CDR3 size: 14 residues. The germline gives CDR1 SGDLS, CDR2 YYNGEE. CDR3 protein: CASSVGDRVYEQYF. The CDR3 bases are TGTGCCAGCAGCGTCGGGGACAGGGTCTACGAGCAGTACTTC.

The V gene is TRBV28, the J gene TRBJ1-6; 7 bases line up with TRBD1. The length of the CDR3 is 14 residues. The germline V gene encodes CDR1 MDHEN and CDR2 SYDVKM. The junction had 6 bases not matched to a gene; V was cut back by 3 bases and J by 10 bases. In nucleotides, the CDR3 is TGTGCCAGCAGTTTTGGAGGGGGCGCGTCACCCCTCCACTTT. Its translation: CASSFGGGASPLHF.

On this clone: Other nucleotide sequences from this sample produce the same CDR3. The genes are TRBV6-5 and TRBJ2-7; D might be TRBD1 (5 bases). Germline CDR1 is MNHEY and CDR2 is SVGAGI. V was shortened by 9 bases and J by 2 bases, with 8 bases between the two germline ends. The CDR3 loop spans 11 amino acids. The CDR3 spells CASQGPYEQYF. The CDR3 DNA follows: TGTGCCAGTCAGGGCCCCTACGAGCAGTACTTC.

The chain is built from TRBV28 and TRBJ1-5, with D unresolved. The germline V gene has CDR1 MDHEN and CDR2 SYDVKM. The CDR3 runs 15 residues. Trimming pared 6 bases from V and 2 bases from J, leaving 14 bases between. CDR3 loop: CASSRRYGGNQPQHF. CDR3 in DNA: TGTGCCAGCAGCCGTCGGTACGGTGGCAATCAGCCCCAGCATTTT.